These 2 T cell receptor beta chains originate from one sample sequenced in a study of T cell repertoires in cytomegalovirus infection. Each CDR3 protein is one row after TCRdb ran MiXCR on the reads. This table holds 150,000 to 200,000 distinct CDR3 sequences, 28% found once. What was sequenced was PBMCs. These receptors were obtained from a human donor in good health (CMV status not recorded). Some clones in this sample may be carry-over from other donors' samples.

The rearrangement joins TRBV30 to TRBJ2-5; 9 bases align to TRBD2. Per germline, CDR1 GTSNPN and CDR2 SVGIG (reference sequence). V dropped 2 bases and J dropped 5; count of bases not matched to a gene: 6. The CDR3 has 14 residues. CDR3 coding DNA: TGTGCCTGGAGTTCTAGCGGGGTAAGGGAGACCCAGTACTTC. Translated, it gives CAWSSSGVRETQYF.

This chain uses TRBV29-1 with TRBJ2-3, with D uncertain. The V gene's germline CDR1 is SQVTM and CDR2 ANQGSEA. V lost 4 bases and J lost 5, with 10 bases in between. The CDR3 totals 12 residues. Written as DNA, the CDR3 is TGCAGCGTTGTTTCCTACGGAGATACGCAGTATTTT. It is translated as CSVVSYGDTQYF.